This TCR beta chain was captured in a study of molecular identifiers for immune sequencing clone quantification. Study-wide points: Jurkat TCR RNA that was spiked in from one cell was reportedly detectable among some 970,000 naive cells. Underestimation of highly expanded clone sizes could arise where identical TCR molecules share a barcode. Clones that exceeded 20 RNA copies held over 99% of effector molecules, yet under 1% in naive cells.

This clonotype was seen many times. The target antigen is unknown. TCRdb re-called the PCR reads with MiXCR, one entry per CDR3 protein. Of about 86,000 distinct CDR3 sequences listed, about 23% are singletons. The CDR3 is 13 amino acids. With 5 bases removed from V and 4 bases from J, the gap between germline ends came to 11 bases. This chain joins TRBV12-3 or TRBV12-4 and TRBJ2-5, with a possible D match to TRBD1 (5 bases). This receptor was obtained from a human donor in good health. Some libraries in this study had Jurkat cell RNA spiked in. The specimen was naive CD8+ T cells from blood, with Jurkat cell RNA spiked in. Subset of the sample: FACS-sorted CD8+CD4-CCR7+CD45RA+ naive T cells. The CDR3 sequence: CASSQGSGETQYF. As DNA, the CDR3 is TGTGCCAGCAGTCAGGGCTCAGGAGAGACCCAGTACTTC.